This is a list of T cell receptor beta chains from one sample in a study of blood T cell repertoires in COVID-19. The assay was immunoSEQ multiplex PCR, and TCRdb's table has in-frame clones only and misses some. The sample lists 270,000 or so clones, approximately 91% occurring once. The sequencing sample was made of PBMCs or T cells enriched from blood (not recorded which). Receptors were obtained from a woman between 35 and 50 years old with acute COVID-19. CDR3s include the opening cysteine and the closing phenylalanine or tryptophan. Each record gives: J gene, V gene, clone size, CDR3 protein. Size is omitted from some rows. Given values are once, few, many or a class for expanded clones.

TRBJ1-2	TRBV7-2	-	CASSQEVGGYGYTF
TRBJ1-1	TRBV4-1	-	CASSQQGLAFF
TRBJ1-6	TRBV4-3	-	CASSQSWTGDNSPLHF
TRBJ2-3	TRBV18	-	CASRLERGFTDTQYF
TRBJ2-1	TRBV18	-	CASSPGLAGTYNEQFF
TRBJ1-5	TRBV5-1	-	CASSLIPREPQHF
TRBJ2-7	TRBV5-1	once	CASSLRTPDYEQYF
TRBJ1-3	TRBV5-6	-	CASSFTESSGNTIYF
TRBJ2-5	TRBV6-5	-	CASIETPSQAQYF
TRBJ2-1	TRBV4-1	-	CASSPAGQPKNEQFF
TRBJ1-4	TRBV18	-	CASSRTWWKHATNEKLFF
TRBJ1-5	TRBV7-9	-	CASSVTGQFNQPQHF
TRBJ1-4	TRBV15	-	CATSRSYGQGEKLFF
TRBJ1-2	TRBV5-1	-	CASSLVGENGYTF
TRBJ2-1	TRBV12-3/TRBV12-4	-	CASSRGLHNEQFF
TRBJ1-6	TRBV5-1	-	CASSLKGENSPLHF